This T cell receptor (beta chain) was profiled in a study of blood T cell repertoires in COVID-19. Those who participated ranged in age from roughly 18 to 95 years and resided in 24 US areas. Profiled with immunoSEQ multiplex PCR; TCRdb holds only in-frame clones, not every one. The table includes roughly 310,000 clones, about 92% detected once. The J segment lost 4 bases and the V segment lost 7 bases, leaving 2 bases of the junction unmatched. The CDR3 covers 14 residues. Germline V gene data show CDR1 as MNHEY and CDR2 as SVGAGI. This rearrangement joins TRBV6-5 to TRBJ2-2; 11 positions match TRBD1. Sequences were obtained from PBMCs or T cells enriched from blood (not recorded which). The receptor's source is a man in his 60s who had recovered from COVID-19. The DNA for the CDR3 is TGTGCCAGCAAAGGGACAGGGGGCACCGGGGAGCTGTTTTTT. Translating gives CASKGTGGTGELFF.